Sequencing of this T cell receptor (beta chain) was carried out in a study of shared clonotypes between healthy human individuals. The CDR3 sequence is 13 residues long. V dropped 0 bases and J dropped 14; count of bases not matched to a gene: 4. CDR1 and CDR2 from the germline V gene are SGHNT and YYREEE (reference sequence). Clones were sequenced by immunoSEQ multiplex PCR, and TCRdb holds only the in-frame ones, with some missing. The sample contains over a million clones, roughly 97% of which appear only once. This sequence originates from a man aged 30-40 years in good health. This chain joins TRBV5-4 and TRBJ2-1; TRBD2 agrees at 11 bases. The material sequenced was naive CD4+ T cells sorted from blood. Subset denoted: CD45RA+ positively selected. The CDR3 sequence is CASSLELAGVKFF. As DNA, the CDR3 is TGTGCCAGCAGCTTGGAACTAGCGGGAGTAAAGTTCTTC.